The next 14 T cell receptor beta chains were all read from a single sample in a study of CD8+CD57+ T cells in acquired aplastic anemia. Genomic DNA templated the TCR beta VDJ and CDR3 profiling. TCRdb re-analysed the reads in MiXCR, keeping a single row per CDR3 protein. The sample carries some 200,000 distinct CDR3 sequences, around 60% recorded once. The sample consisted of sorted CD4+, CD8+, or CD8+CD57+ T cells (not recorded which) from PBMCs. All receptors come from a human donor in good health.

In this sample, this clonotype turned up many times. The chain is built from TRBV6-5 and TRBJ1-6, with 9 nucleotides matching TRBD1. The CDR3 covers 13 residues. Germline V lookup: CDR1 MNHEY, CDR2 SVGAGI. V shed 8 bases and J 7 bases; nucleotides not matched to a gene: 3. CDR3 amino acids: CASQGQGNSPLHF. DNA for the CDR3: TGTGCCAGCCAGGGACAGGGAAATTCACCCCTCCACTTT.

The chain employs TRBV19 and TRBJ2-1; 9 nucleotides line up with TRBD2. The trim removed 4 bases at V and 1 base at J, leaving 2 bases unmatched. CDR1 and CDR2 (germline): LNHDA, SQIVND (reference sequence). The CDR3 contains 15 residues. In DNA, the CDR3 is TGTGCCAGTAGTAATAGCGGGGGATCCTACAATGAGCAGTTCTTC. Translating gives CASSNSGGSYNEQFF. Full variable domain (rest looked up from reference TRBV19 and TRBJ2-1): DGGITQSPKYLFRKEGQNVTLSCEQNLNHDAMYWYRQDPGQGLRLIYYSQIVNDFQKGDIAEGYSVSREKKESFPLTVTSAQKNPTAFYLCASSNSGGSYNEQFFGPGTRLTVL.

This clonotype was picked up one time. The rearrangement uses TRBV7-3 and TRBJ1-2; unclear D gene. Trimming took off 2 bases at V and 5 bases at J, with 15 bases between the two ends. The CDR3 has 15 residues. CDR1 and CDR2 from the germline V gene are SGHTA and FQGTGA. DNA for the CDR3: TGTGCCAGCAGCTTAGTAAGGTGGCCAGCTTATGGCTACACCTTC. Its translation: CASSLVRWPAYGYTF.

This clonotype was recorded once. One junction end does not reproduce the germline sequence, and a read error may be involved. The chain employs TRBV6-6 and TRBJ2-5, with D possibly TRBD2 on 6 matching bases. The CDR3 is made up of 8 amino acids. The germline CDR1 and CDR2 sequences are MNHNY and SVGAGI (reference sequence). CDR3 sequence: CASGGISF. The CDR3 nucleotides are TGTGCCAGCGGCGGGATTTCATTC.

V and J are TRBV7-2 and TRBJ2-7; D unresolved. V was trimmed by 6 bases and J by 6 bases, leaving 9 bases between them. Germline values: CDR1 SGHTA, CDR2 FQGNSA. The CDR3 loop spans 11 amino acids. The CDR3 bases are TGTGCCAGCAGTTTTCGCCTCGAGCAGTACTTC. Translating gives CASSFRLEQYF.

In its sample, this clonotype was seen a few times. The chain recombines TRBV20-1 with TRBJ1-2; no clear D gene. The germline CDR1 and CDR2 sequences are DFQATT and SNEGSKA (reference sequence). CDR3 size: 13 residues. V shed 1 base and J shed 4 bases, with 10 bases lying between them. The CDR3 nucleotides read TGCAGTGCTAGAGTAGATATAGGCTATGGCTACACCTTC. Translated: CSARVDIGYGYTF.

This rearrangement joins TRBV20-1 to TRBJ1-5; D remains unclear. Looked up from germline, CDR1 is DFQATT and CDR2 is SNEGSKA (reference sequence). V lost 6 bases and J 4 bases, leaving 13 bases between the germline ends. This CDR3 region has 13 residues. CDR3: CSAHSVGNQPQHF. In nucleotides, the CDR3 is TGCAGTGCCCACTCGGTCGGGAATCAGCCCCAGCATTTT.

This clonotype came up once. CDR3 loop: CSVEDERNIYGYTF. The CDR3 region has the DNA TGCAGCGTTGAAGATGAGCGGAACATCTATGGCTACACCTTC. This chain connects TRBV29-1 to TRBJ1-2; D ambiguous. Germline lookup yields CDR1 SQVTM and CDR2 ANQGSEA. The CDR3 consists of 14 residues. V lost 0 bases, J lost 4 bases, and 12 bases lay in between.

The rearrangement uses TRBV6-5 and TRBJ2-7; no definite D call. V lost 7 bases, J lost 6 bases, and 16 bases lay in between. Per the germline V gene, CDR1 is MNHEY and CDR2 is SVGAGI. The CDR3 covers 13 residues. In DNA form, the CDR3 reads TGTGCCAGCACCAAAATGGCGCTTGGCGAGCAGTACTTC. It translates to CASTKMALGEQYF.

This sequence joins TRBV19 and TRBJ2-1, with D unresolved. This CDR3 comprises 14 residues. V lost 1 base to trimming and J lost 4 bases, with 8 bases between them. Germline CDR1 reads LNHDA; CDR2 reads SQIVND (reference sequence). The CDR3 protein is CASSIVGNYNEQFF. In DNA, the CDR3 is TGTGCCAGTAGTATAGTGGGGAATTACAATGAGCAGTTCTTC. The whole variable domain, filled in from reference TRBV19 and TRBJ2-1, reads DGGITQSPKYLFRKEGQNVTLSCEQNLNHDAMYWYRQDPGQGLRLIYYSQIVNDFQKGDIAEGYSVSREKKESFPLTVTSAQKNPTAFYLCASSIVGNYNEQFFGPGTRLTVL.

This clonotype was observed at least ten times. The rearrangement links TRBV4-1 to TRBJ1-1; no clear D. Trimming left V 1 base short and J 1 base short, with 7 bases between. Germline V gives CDR1 MGHRA, CDR2 YSYEKL. The CDR3 is made up of 14 amino acids. CDR3 DNA sequence: TGCGCCAGCAGCCAAGTCCCACCGAACACTGAAGCTTTCTTT. As protein: CASSQVPPNTEAFF.

This clonotype was counted only a few times. The V and J genes are TRBV7-8 and TRBJ2-3; a possible D gene is TRBD2 (6 bases). V dropped 5 bases and J dropped 3 bases, with 12 bases sitting between them. This CDR3 comprises 14 residues. Germline V CDR1 and CDR2: SGHVS, FQNEAQ. This chain's CDR3 is CASSLGEVTDTQYF. DNA for the CDR3: TGTGCCAGCAGCCTGGGGGAGGTGACAGATACGCAGTATTTT.

The V and J genes are TRBV15 and TRBJ2-7; the match to TRBD1 covers 7 bases. This CDR3 has 15 amino acids. Germline V gene sequence: CDR1 LNHNV, CDR2 YYDKDF (reference sequence). The ends lost 2 bases at V and 1 base at J; junction bases unmatched: 5. The CDR3 region has the DNA TGTGCCACCAGCAGAATAGGGACAGTTTCCTACGAGCAGTACTTC. It yields the protein CATSRIGTVSYEQYF.

The rearrangement links TRBV20-1 to TRBJ2-1; no firm D call. V was pared by 3 bases and J by 1 base, with 10 bases between. CDR3 length: 14 amino acids. Germline values: CDR1 DFQATT, CDR2 SNEGSKA (reference sequence). CDR3 region: CSASVDGSYNEQFF. CDR3 coding DNA: TGCAGTGCTAGCGTTGACGGTTCCTACAATGAGCAGTTCTTC.